The subject of this entry is one T cell receptor beta chain. Its antigen is undetermined. Expressed TCRB transcripts got sequenced, as all isolated RNA was reverse transcribed. Produced via immunoSEQ multiplex PCR; TCRdb's table is partial and in-frame only. The sample consists of hundreds of thousands of clones, 9.5% to 12% of them appearing once. A single heparinised blood sample, averaging about 120 mL, was obtained per donor. Via the markers CD45RO/CCR7/CD25/CD127/CD95/CD27, stem cell-like memory, regulatory, central memory and naive CD4+ cells were sorted. This sample is drawn from a study of beta chain features in type 1 diabetes. Study as a whole: Patients were similar to healthy donors in age and gender (as well as in cell yields).

Regarding the study as a whole: Insertion counts at VDJ junctions were lower in type 1 diabetes patients, who also showed more deletions there.

Germline CDR1 is SGHAT and CDR2 is FQDESV (reference sequence). The CDR3 runs 14 residues. V lost 4 bases, J lost 2 bases, and 3 bases stayed unmatched. Sequencing was carried out using naive CD4+ T cells from blood. This sequence joins TRBV11-1 and TRBJ1-2, with 8 bases lining up with TRBD1. The clonotype comes from a woman aged 25 to 39 in good health. The CDR3 sequence is CASSSRQGNYGYTF. CDR3 DNA: TGTGCCAGCAGCTCAAGACAGGGGAACTATGGCTACACCTTC.